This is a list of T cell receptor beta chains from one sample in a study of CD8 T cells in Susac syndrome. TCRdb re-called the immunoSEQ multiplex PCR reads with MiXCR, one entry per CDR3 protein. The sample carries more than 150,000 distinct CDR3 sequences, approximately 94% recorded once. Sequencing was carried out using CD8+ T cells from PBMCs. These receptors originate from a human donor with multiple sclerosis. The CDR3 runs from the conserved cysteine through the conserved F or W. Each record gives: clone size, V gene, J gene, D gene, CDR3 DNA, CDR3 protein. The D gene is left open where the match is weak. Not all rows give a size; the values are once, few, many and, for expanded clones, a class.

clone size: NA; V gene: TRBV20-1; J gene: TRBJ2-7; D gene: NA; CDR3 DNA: TGCAGTGCTAGAGATGTCATAGACTACGAGCAGTACTTC; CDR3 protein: CSARDVIDYEQYF
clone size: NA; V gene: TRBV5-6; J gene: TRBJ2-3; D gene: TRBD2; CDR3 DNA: TGTGCCAGCAGCTCCCCCGAAACTAGCGGGGGGTGGGTGACGACAGATACGCAGTATTTT; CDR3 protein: CASSSPETSGGWVTTDTQYF
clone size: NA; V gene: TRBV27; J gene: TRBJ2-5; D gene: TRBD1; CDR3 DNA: TGTGCCAGCAGTTTATCGGGACAGGGGGCTCAGACCCAGTACTTC; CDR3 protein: CASSLSGQGAQTQYF
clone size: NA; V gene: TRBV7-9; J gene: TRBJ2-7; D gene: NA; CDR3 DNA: TGTGCCAGCAGCTATTGGACAGCAGACTACGAGCAGTACTTC; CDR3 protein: CASSYWTADYEQYF
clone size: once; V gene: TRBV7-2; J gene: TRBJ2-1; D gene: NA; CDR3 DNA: TGTGCCAGCAGCTCTCAAGAGTTCTTC; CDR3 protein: CASSSQEFF
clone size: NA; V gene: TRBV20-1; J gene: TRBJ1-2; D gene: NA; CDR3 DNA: TGCAGTGCTAGAGTGGGAGCTTCTAACTATGGCTACACCTTC; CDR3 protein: CSARVGASNYGYTF
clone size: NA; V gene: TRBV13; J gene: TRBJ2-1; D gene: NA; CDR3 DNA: TGTGCCAGCAGCACGGGACGAAGGATGGGTGAGCAGTTCTTC; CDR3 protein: CASSTGRRMGEQFF
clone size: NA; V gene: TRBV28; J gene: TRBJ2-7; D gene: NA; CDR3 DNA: TGTGCCAGCAGCGGGGGCAGGGGTCTGCTCTACGAGCAGTACTTC; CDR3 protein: CASSGGRGLLYEQYF
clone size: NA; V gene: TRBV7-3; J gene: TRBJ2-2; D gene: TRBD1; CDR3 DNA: TGTGCCAGTGGACAGGGGATTAACACCGGGGAGCTGTTTTTT; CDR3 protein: CASGQGINTGELFF
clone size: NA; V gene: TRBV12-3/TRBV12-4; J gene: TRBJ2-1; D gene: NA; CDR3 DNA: TGTGCCAGCAGTCCTTGGAATGACGATGAGCAGTTCTTC; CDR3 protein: CASSPWNDDEQFF
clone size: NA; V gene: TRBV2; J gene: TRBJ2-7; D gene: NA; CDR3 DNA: TGTGCCAGCAGTCCCGGCAGCGAGCAGTACTTC; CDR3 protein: CASSPGSEQYF
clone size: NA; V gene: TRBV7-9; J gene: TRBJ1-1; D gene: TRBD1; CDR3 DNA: TGTGCCAGCGATATCAGGGGGAGAAACACTGAAGCTTTCTTT; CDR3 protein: CASDIRGRNTEAFF
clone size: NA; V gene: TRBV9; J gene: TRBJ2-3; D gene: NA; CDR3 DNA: TGTGCCAGCAGCGTAGAGGGGGGGCGGACAGATACGCAGTATTTT; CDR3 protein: CASSVEGGRTDTQYF
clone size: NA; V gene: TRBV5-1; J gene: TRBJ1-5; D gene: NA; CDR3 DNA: TGCGCCAGCAGCTCGGACGGGCTAAATCAGCCCCAGCATTTT; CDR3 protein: CASSSDGLNQPQHF
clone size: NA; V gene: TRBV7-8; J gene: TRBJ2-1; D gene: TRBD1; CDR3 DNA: TGTGCCAGCAGACCCACAGGGGGCATCTACAATGAGCAGTTCTTC; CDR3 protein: CASRPTGGIYNEQFF
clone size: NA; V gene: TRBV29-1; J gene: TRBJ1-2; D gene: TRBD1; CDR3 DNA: TGCAGCGTACCGGGACAGAGCTCTGGCTACACCTTC; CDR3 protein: CSVPGQSSGYTF
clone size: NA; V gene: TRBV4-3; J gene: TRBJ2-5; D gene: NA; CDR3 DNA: TGCGCCAGCAGCCAAGGGGCGGGCCCAAGTGAGACCCAGTACTTC; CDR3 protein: CASSQGAGPSETQYF
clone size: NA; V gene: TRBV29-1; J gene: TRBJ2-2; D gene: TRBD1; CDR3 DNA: TGCAGCGTTGTTTTGGATGGGGGACAGGGGAAGATCGCCGGGGAGCTGTTTTTT; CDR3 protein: CSVVLDGGQGKIAGELFF
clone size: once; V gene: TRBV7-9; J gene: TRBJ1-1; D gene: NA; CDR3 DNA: TGTGCCAGCAGCGGAGCGTTGGGGCCCACTGAAGCTTTCTTT; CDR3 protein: CASSGALGPTEAFF
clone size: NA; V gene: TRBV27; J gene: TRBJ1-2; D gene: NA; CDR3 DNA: TGTGCCAGCAGTTTGGACAGCCTCAGACCCAGAAATGGCTACACCTTC; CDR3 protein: CASSLDSLRPRNGYTF
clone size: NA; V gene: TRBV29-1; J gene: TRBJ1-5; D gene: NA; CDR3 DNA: TGCAGCGTTGAAGAAGGAAATCAGCCCCAGCATTTT; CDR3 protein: CSVEEGNQPQHF
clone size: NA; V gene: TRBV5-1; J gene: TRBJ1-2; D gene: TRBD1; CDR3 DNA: TGCGCCAGCAGCCAGGGACAGGGGTTCTATGGCTACACCTTC; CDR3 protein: CASSQGQGFYGYTF
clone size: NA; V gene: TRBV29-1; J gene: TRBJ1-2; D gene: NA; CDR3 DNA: TGCAGCGTTGAAGATCAGGACAATTTTAACTATGGCTACACCTTC; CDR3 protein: CSVEDQDNFNYGYTF
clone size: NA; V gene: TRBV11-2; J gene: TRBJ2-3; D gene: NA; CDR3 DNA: TGTGCCAGCCGCCCTTCTAGGACAACTAGCACAGATACGCAGTATTTT; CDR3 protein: CASRPSRTTSTDTQYF
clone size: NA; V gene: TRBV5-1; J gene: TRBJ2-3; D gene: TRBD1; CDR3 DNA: TGCGCCAGCAGCATAGGGACAGACCTCACAGATACGCAGTATTTT; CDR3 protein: CASSIGTDLTDTQYF
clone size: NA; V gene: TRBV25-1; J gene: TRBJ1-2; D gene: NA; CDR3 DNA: TGTGCCAGCAGTACTAACAGGGAGAAGGAACTCTATGGCTACACCTTC; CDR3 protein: CASSTNREKELYGYTF
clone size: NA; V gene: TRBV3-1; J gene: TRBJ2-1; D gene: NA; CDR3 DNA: TGTGCCAGCAGCCAAGATCGGGGGTGGACTCCCGGCGGTAATGAGCAGTTCTTC; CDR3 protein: CASSQDRGWTPGGNEQFF
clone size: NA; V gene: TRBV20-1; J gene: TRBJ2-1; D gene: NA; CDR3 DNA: TGCAGTGCTAGAGTGGGGGGGCAATCATCGAATGAGCAGTTCTTC; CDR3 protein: CSARVGGQSSNEQFF
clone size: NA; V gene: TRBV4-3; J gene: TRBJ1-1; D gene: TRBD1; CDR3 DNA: TGCGCCAGCAGCCAAGTCAGGGGGCGAATTGAAGCTTTCTTT; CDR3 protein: CASSQVRGRIEAFF
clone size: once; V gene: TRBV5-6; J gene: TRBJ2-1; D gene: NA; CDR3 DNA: TGTGCCAGCAGCTTGGTGGACAGCAATGAGCAGTTCTTC; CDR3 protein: CASSLVDSNEQFF
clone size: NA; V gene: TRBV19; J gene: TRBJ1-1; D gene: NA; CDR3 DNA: TGTGCCAGTAGTTTCCGGGTGAACACTGAAGCTTTCTTT; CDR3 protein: CASSFRVNTEAFF
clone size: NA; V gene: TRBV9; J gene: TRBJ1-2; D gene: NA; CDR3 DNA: TGTGCCAGCAGCTCCAGACACAGGGAGAATGGCTACACCTTC; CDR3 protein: CASSSRHRENGYTF
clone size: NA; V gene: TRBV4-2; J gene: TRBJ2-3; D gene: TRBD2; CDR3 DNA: TGTGCCAGCAGCTGGCCTGGCGGGGGGTCTAGCACAGATACGCAGTATTTT; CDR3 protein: CASSWPGGGSSTDTQYF
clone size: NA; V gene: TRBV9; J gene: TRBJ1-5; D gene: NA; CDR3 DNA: TGTGCCAGCAGCGTAGCACAACGGCACCAAAGCAATCAGCCCCAGCATTTT; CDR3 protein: CASSVAQRHQSNQPQHF
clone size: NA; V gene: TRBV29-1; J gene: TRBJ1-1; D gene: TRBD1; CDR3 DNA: TGCAGCGTCGCGCAGGGGGCGCGGGGCACTGAAGCTTTCTTT; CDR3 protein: CSVAQGARGTEAFF